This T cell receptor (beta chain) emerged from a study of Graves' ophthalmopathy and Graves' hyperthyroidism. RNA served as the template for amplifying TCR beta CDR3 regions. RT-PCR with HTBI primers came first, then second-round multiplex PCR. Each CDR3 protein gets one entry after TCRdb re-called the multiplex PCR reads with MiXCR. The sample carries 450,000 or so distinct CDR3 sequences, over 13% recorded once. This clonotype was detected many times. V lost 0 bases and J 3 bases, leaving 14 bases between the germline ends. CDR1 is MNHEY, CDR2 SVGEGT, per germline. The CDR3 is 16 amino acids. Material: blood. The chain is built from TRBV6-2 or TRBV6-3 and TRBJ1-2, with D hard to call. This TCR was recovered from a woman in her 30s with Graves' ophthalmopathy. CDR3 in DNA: TGTGCCAGCAGTTACTCGGCAGAATTGAATTACTATGGCTACACCTTC. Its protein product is CASSYSAELNYYGYTF.